This T cell receptor beta chain was identified in a study of cytotoxic CD8 clonotypes in ibrutinib-treated CLL. Study context: An average of around 250,000 productive templates and 94,082 productive rearrangements was obtained per sample. Study conclusions and caveats: Elevated clonality accompanied ibrutinib response, with a return toward baseline values at progression. While tracking circulating CD8+ T-cell counts, baseline clonality exceeded that of age-matched healthy donors.

CDR1 and CDR2 from the germline V gene are MNHEY and SMNVEV (reference sequence). CDR3 length equals 16 residues. V was shortened by 6 bases and J by 2 bases, with 20 bases between the two germline ends. Investigators sought sequencing depths of between 1 in 200,000 and 1 in 1 million T cells. The table came from immunoSEQ multiplex PCR; TCRdb's copy has only in-frame clones and leaves some out. Of some 61,000 clones listed, 68% are singletons. As for this clone: Its antigen is undetermined.

This chain links TRBV27 with TRBJ2-7, with TRBD1 as a possible D gene (6 bases). The TCR comes from a human donor with chronic lymphocytic leukemia. Sequences were derived from PBMCs, sampled after 12 months of ibrutinib treatment. The CDR3 loop reads CASSLTPRTATYEQYF. Written as DNA, the CDR3 is TGTGCCAGCAGCCTAACACCTCGGACAGCAACCTACGAGCAGTACTTC.